This T cell receptor (beta chain) was observed in a study of Graves' ophthalmopathy and Graves' hyperthyroidism. Study conclusions and caveats: Most expanded clonotypes in thyroid above 0.001 frequency also showed up in blood.

Transcripts of RNA were the source for amplifying TCR beta CDR3 regions. RT-PCR was first run with HTBI primers, then multiplex PCR in a second round. TCRdb recomputed calls from the multiplex PCR reads with MiXCR, one row per CDR3 protein. Found here are 400,000 to 450,000 distinct CDR3 sequences, around a fifth of them singletons; the top ten hold roughly 3.2%. The CDR3 length is 17 residues. The V gene end was trimmed by 6 bases and the J gene end by 5 bases; junction bases not matched to a gene: 17. Germline CDR1 reads DFQATT; CDR2 reads SNEGSKA (reference sequence). About this clonotype: The target antigen is unknown.

This receptor was identified in a woman aged 18-29 years with stable Graves' hyperthyroidism. The source material was peripheral blood. The rearrangement links TRBV20-1 to TRBJ2-5; 11 bases agree with TRBD2. CDR3 protein: CSATRGLTSGDYETQYF. The CDR3 DNA reads TGCAGTGCCACACGTGGGTTGACTAGCGGGGACTATGAGACCCAGTACTTC.